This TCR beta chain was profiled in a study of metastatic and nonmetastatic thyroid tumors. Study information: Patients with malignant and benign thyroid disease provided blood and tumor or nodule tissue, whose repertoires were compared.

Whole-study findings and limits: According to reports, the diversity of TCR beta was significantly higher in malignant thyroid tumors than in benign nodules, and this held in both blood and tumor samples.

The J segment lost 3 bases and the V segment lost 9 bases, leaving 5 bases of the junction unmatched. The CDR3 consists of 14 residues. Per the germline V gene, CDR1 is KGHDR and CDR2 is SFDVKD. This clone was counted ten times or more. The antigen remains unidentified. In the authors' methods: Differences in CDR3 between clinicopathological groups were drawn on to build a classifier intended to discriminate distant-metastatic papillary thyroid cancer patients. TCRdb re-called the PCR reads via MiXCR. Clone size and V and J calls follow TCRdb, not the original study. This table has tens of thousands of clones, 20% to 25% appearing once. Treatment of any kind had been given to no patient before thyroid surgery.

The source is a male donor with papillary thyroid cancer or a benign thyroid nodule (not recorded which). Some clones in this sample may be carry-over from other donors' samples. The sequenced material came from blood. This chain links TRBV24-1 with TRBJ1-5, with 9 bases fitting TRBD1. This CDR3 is CATSGQGNNQPQHF. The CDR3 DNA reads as TGTGCCACCTCGGGACAGGGCAACAATCAGCCCCAGCATTTT.